Shown below are 28 T cell receptor beta chains from a single sample sequenced in a study of OX40 agonist ivuxolimab in advanced cancers. Measured with immunoSEQ multiplex PCR; TCRdb has only the in-frame clones, and not every one. Of about 52,000 clones listed, 85% to 95% are singletons. The sample here was CD4+ or CD8+ T cells sorted from blood, taken in a trial of the OX40 agonist ivuxolimab. These receptors originate from an adult with an advanced solid tumor such as melanoma, head and neck, liver or kidney cancer.

The rearrangement uses TRBV19 and TRBJ1-1; D is unresolved. The CDR3 has 14 amino acids. Germline-derived CDR1 and CDR2 are LNHDA and SQIVND (reference sequence). V was shortened by 7 bases and J by 0 bases, with 12 bases between the two germline ends. The CDR3 here is CASNPGHLNTEAFF. CDR3 nucleotides: TGTGCCAGTAACCCTGGCCACCTGAACACTGAAGCTTTCTTT.

As to this clone: Other DNA variants within this sample encode the same CDR3. The V and J genes are TRBV7-9 and TRBJ2-5, with D hard to call. Deletions cut 4 bases from V and 0 bases from J, with 0 bases between. CDR3 length: 11 amino acids. CDR1 is SEHNR, CDR2 FQNEAQ, per germline (reference sequence). Here the CDR3 DNA reads TGTGCCAGCAGCTACCAAGAGACCCAGTACTTC. Translated, it gives CASSYQETQYF.

The chain recombines TRBV5-1 with TRBJ2-7; maybe TRBD1 (5 bases). CDR1 is SGHRS and CDR2 is YFSETQ in the germline V gene. The CDR3 has 14 residues. The V end was cut by 1 base, the J end by 0 bases, with 8 bases between. The CDR3 DNA sequence: TGCGCCAGCAGCTTGAAGGGGATCTCCTACGAGCAGTACTTC. This sequence encodes CASSLKGISYEQYF.

The chain uses TRBV27 and TRBJ2-3; 11 nucleotides align to TRBD2. Germline assignment: CDR1 MNHEY and CDR2 SMNVEV (reference sequence). V was pared by 5 bases and J by 6 bases, with 7 bases of the junction left unmatched. This CDR3 region has 15 residues. For the CDR3, the DNA is TGTGCCAGCAGTGCCCCACTAGCGGGAGCCGATACGCAGTATTTT. Protein product: CASSAPLAGADTQYF.

This chain links TRBV4-2 with TRBJ2-1, with 8 bases that match TRBD2. V gave up 1 base and J gave up 4 bases; unmatched junction bases: 9. CDR1 is LGHNA and CDR2 is YNFKEQ in the germline V gene. CDR3 length: 17 amino acids. DNA for the CDR3: TGTGCCAGCAGCCAAGGGGAGTTAGCGGGGCCTTACAATGAGCAGTTCTTC. Residues: CASSQGELAGPYNEQFF.

This chain uses TRBV15 with TRBJ2-7, with 9 bases that match TRBD1. The CDR3 consists of 13 residues. V shed 5 bases and J 3 bases; nucleotides not matched to a gene: 2. Germline CDR1 and CDR2: LNHNV and YYDKDF (reference sequence). The CDR3 sequence is CATSAGQGYEQYF. The DNA of the CDR3 is TGTGCCACCAGCGCGGGACAGGGCTACGAGCAGTACTTC.

The chain couples TRBV20-1 to TRBJ2-3; TRBD2 aligns across 7 bases. The CDR3 is 10 amino acids. The germline V gene encodes CDR1 DFQATT and CDR2 SNEGSKA (reference sequence). CDR3 protein: CARGADTQYF. The CDR3 DNA sequence: TGCGCTCGGGGGGCAGATACGCAGTATTTT.

This clone was seen only once. The chain joins TRBV27 to TRBJ2-1; D remains unclear. The CDR3 is made up of 14 amino acids. The ends were cut back, 3 bases at V and 6 bases at J, with 12 bases in the middle. The germline V gene has CDR1 MNHEY and CDR2 SMNVEV (reference sequence). Here the CDR3 DNA reads TGTGCCAGCAGTTTCGGCCAGACCGGCAATGAGCAGTTCTTC. Its translation is CASSFGQTGNEQFF.

The chain employs TRBV10-2 and TRBJ2-7, with 12 bases lining up with TRBD2. The germline V gene has CDR1 WSHSY and CDR2 SAAADI. This CDR3 has 14 residues. The V gene end was trimmed by 10 bases and the J gene end by 0 bases; junction bases not matched to a gene: 4. CDR3 bases: TGCGCCACCGGACTAGCGGGGCCCTCCTACGAGCAGTACTTC. Its translation: CATGLAGPSYEQYF.

This clone was counted a single time. The rearrangement links TRBV19 to TRBJ2-3, with a weak D call TRBD2 (6 bases). The CDR3 has 15 amino acids. Trimming took 8 bases from V and 5 from J, leaving 20 bases between them. Germline V gives CDR1 LNHDA, CDR2 SQIVND (reference sequence). CDR3 bases: TGTGCCAGTGAAGCTAGCGCATCCGTCCGAGATACGCAGTATTTT. It specifies CASEASASVRDTQYF.

The chain carries TRBV7-2 and TRBJ2-7; a possible D gene is TRBD1 (5 bases). The germline V and J ends were trimmed by 2 bases and 6 bases, with 11 bases remaining between them. CDR1 and CDR2 from the germline V gene are SGHTA and FQGNSA. The CDR3 length is 13 residues. CDR3 region: CASSLYWGGEQYF. The CDR3 DNA follows: TGTGCCAGCAGCTTATATTGGGGCGGCGAGCAGTACTTC.

The chain recombines TRBV11-2 with TRBJ2-5, with a weak D call TRBD1 (6 bases). CDR1 is SGHAT, CDR2 FQNNGV, per germline. CDR3 size: 15 residues. V was cut by 2 bases and J by 7 bases, with 17 bases left in between. In DNA form, the CDR3 reads TGTGCCAGCAGCTTATATACAGGGTTTGGGGGGACCCAGTACTTC. Translation: CASSLYTGFGGTQYF.

The chain couples TRBV4-1 to TRBJ2-1, with D possibly matching TRBD2 (6 bases). Trimming left V 5 bases short and J 8 bases short, with 13 bases between. The CDR3 contains 13 residues. Per the germline V gene, CDR1 is MGHRA and CDR2 is YSYEKL. The chain's CDR3 is CASSSQAGYEQFF. The CDR3, as DNA: TGCGCCAGCAGCTCCCAAGCGGGTTATGAGCAGTTCTTC.

V gene TRBV6-6 combines with J gene TRBJ1-1; maybe TRBD1 (5 bases). The CDR3 length is 13 residues. From germline, CDR1 is MNHNY and CDR2 SVGAGI (reference sequence). V lost 4 bases and J 7 bases, leaving 13 bases between the germline ends. The CDR3 region has the DNA TGTGCCAGCAGTTCACGGGACCTTGGTGAAGCTTTCTTT. The encoded protein is CASSSRDLGEAFF.

This chain uses TRBV5-6 with TRBJ2-5, with TRBD1 matching over 8 bases. The V and J ends lost 0 bases and 0 bases, in that order; junction bases with no gene match: 10. The CDR3 spans 18 residues. Per the germline V gene, CDR1 is SGHDT and CDR2 is YYEEEE. The CDR3 sequence: CASSLGTGSFTDQETQYF. CDR3 DNA: TGTGCCAGCAGCTTGGGGACAGGGAGTTTCACCGACCAAGAGACCCAGTACTTC.

The genes are TRBV12-5 and TRBJ2-7; D may be TRBD1 (6 bases). Germline-derived CDR1 and CDR2 are LGHNT and FRNRAP. The CDR3 has 14 residues. The CDR3 loop is CATGTSFNSYEQYF. The CDR3 coding sequence is TGTGCCACGGGGACATCCTTCAACTCCTACGAGCAGTACTTC.

This chain links TRBV6-5 with TRBJ2-7, with 9 bases matching TRBD1. CDR1 is MNHEY, CDR2 SVGAGI, per germline. V lost 5 bases, J lost 3 bases, and 5 bases stayed unmatched. The CDR3 runs to 14 residues. CDR3 protein: CASSGLDRGYEQYF. In DNA, the CDR3 is TGTGCCAGCAGTGGTCTGGACAGGGGCTACGAGCAGTACTTC.

This sequence joins TRBV7-2 and TRBJ2-1, with TRBD2 matching over 7 bases. The CDR3 is made up of 16 amino acids. Germline CDR1 and CDR2: SGHTA and FQGNSA. The junction had 13 bases not matched to a gene; V was cut back by 5 bases and J by 6 bases. CDR3 residues: CASSLFWGGPSNEQFF. Written as DNA, the CDR3 is TGTGCCAGCAGCCTTTTTTGGGGAGGGCCCTCCAATGAGCAGTTCTTC.

The chain combines TRBV14 with TRBJ2-6, with no clear D. The germline CDR1 and CDR2 sequences are SGHDN and FVKESK. There are 13 residues in the CDR3. Trimming removed 3 bases from V and 4 bases from J, with 4 bases in between. The CDR3 here is CASSHSGANVLTF. DNA of the CDR3: TGTGCCAGCAGCCACTCCGGGGCCAACGTCCTGACTTTC.

This chain uses TRBV29-1 with TRBJ2-2; possibly TRBD2 for D (6 bases). The CDR3 extends over 13 amino acids. Between the trimmed V and J ends, which lost 6 bases and 0 bases, there was a span of 8 bases. Germline V lookup: CDR1 SQVTM, CDR2 ANQGSEA. CDR3 DNA sequence: TGCAGCGTCGGAGGGTCGAACACCGGGGAGCTGTTTTTT. This encodes CSVGGSNTGELFF.

The gene calls are TRBV28 and TRBJ1-1; D unclear. Germline V gene data show CDR1 as MDHEN and CDR2 as SYDVKM. CDR3 length equals 13 residues. V was trimmed by 3 bases and J by 2 bases, leaving 7 bases between them. The chain's CDR3 is CASSFPGNTEAFF. The CDR3 DNA is TGTGCCAGCAGTTTTCCGGGAAACACTGAAGCTTTCTTT.

J is TRBJ2-4 and V is TRBV7-9; 10 bases line up with TRBD1. Germline V CDR1 and CDR2: SEHNR, FQNEAQ (reference sequence). V trimming: 6 bases; J trimming: 5 bases; junction bases outside the gene matches: 7. The length of the CDR3 is 15 residues. The CDR3 nucleotides read TGTGCCAGCAGTCGCCCGGACAGGGGGGAAAACATTCAGTACTTC. This sequence encodes CASSRPDRGENIQYF. The variable domain in full, completed from reference TRBV7-9 and TRBJ2-4, reads DTGVSQNPRHKITKRGQNVTFRCDPISEHNRLYWYRQTLGQGPEFLTYFQNEAQLEKSRLLSDRFSAERPKGSFSTLEIQRTEQGDSAMYLCASSRPDRGENIQYFGAGTRLSVL.

In this sample, this clone turned up once. The chain employs TRBV5-1 and TRBJ2-3; the D gene is possibly TRBD2 (6 bases). Between the trimmed V and J ends, which lost 1 base and 4 bases, there was a span of 10 bases. The CDR3 consists of 14 residues. In germline, CDR1 is SGHRS, CDR2 YFSETQ. For the CDR3, the DNA is TGCGCCAGCAGCTTGTATAGGGAGGCAGATACGCAGTATTTT. Translated, it gives CASSLYREADTQYF. Looking up the rest from reference TRBV5-1 and TRBJ2-3 gives the full variable domain: KAGVTQTPRYLIKTRGQQVTLSCSPISGHRSVSWYQQTPGQGLQFLFEYFSETQRNKGNFPGRFSGRQFSNSRSEMNVSTLELGDSALYLCASSLYREADTQYFGPGTRLTVL.

The chain combines TRBV27 with TRBJ2-7; possibly TRBD1 or TRBD2 for D (6 bases each). Germline CDR1 and CDR2: MNHEY and SMNVEV (reference sequence). V lost 6 bases, J lost 5 bases, and 20 bases lay in between. The CDR3 runs to 15 residues. Here the CDR3 DNA reads TGTGCCAGCAGACGCTTAGGGGGGTGGGAGAACGAGCAGTACTTC. Translated: CASRRLGGWENEQYF.

This clone occurred a few times. This rearrangement joins TRBV9 to TRBJ2-7, with 9 bases identical to TRBD1. Germline lookup yields CDR1 SGDLS and CDR2 YYNGEE. The CDR3 length is 15 residues. V gave up 3 bases and J gave up 6 bases; unmatched junction bases: 10. Here the CDR3 DNA reads TGTGCCAGCAGCGCCGGGACAGGGATCTTTGGCGAGCAGTACTTC. Amino acid sequence: CASSAGTGIFGEQYF.

This chain uses TRBV27 with TRBJ1-1; TRBD1 matches at 8 bases. Germline loops: CDR1 MNHEY, CDR2 SMNVEV (reference sequence). CDR3 length: 13 residues. V dropped 6 bases and J dropped 6; count of bases not matched to a gene: 6. The CDR3 loop reads CASRTTGAAEAFF. The DNA for the CDR3 is TGTGCCAGCAGGACGACAGGGGCAGCTGAAGCTTTCTTT.

The rearrangement links TRBV30 to TRBJ1-1, with TRBD1 matching over 8 bases. The ends lost 1 base at V and 3 bases at J; junction bases unmatched: 7. Germline CDR1 GTSNPN, CDR2 SVGIG (reference sequence). The CDR3 sequence is 15 residues long. The CDR3 is CAWSADRGVDTEAFF. CDR3 nucleotides: TGTGCCTGGAGTGCCGACAGGGGCGTGGACACTGAAGCTTTCTTT.

This sequence joins TRBV27 and TRBJ1-5; TRBD1 agrees at 8 bases. V was pared by 5 bases and J by 8 bases, with 14 bases of the junction left unmatched. The germline V gene has CDR1 MNHEY and CDR2 SMNVEV (reference sequence). The CDR3 totals 16 residues. The CDR3 DNA reads TGTGCCAGCAGTGAAGAGGTCGGACAGGGTGGCGAGCCCCAGCATTTT. Encoded protein: CASSEEVGQGGEPQHF.